This T cell receptor (beta chain) appears in the sequencing data of a study of CD8+ T cells in alopecia areata (dated by TCRdb to 2016 to 2019). Notes on the research overall: The treated patients took part in an open-label pilot trial in which moderate-to-severe alopecia areata was treated with oral tofacitinib at 5 to 10 mg twice daily. Tofacitinib was administered for 6 to 18 months, and 6 months of follow-up off drug were then conducted to assess delayed response and recurrence. In treated patients, disease severity was measured using the SALT score, which gives the percentage of scalp surface area affected. High-throughput TCRbeta sequencing was used to examine T cell clonal expansion in alopecia areata in both the C3H/HeJ mouse model and human patients. On the human side, TCRbeta sequencing was run on scalp tissue and on sorted CD4+ and CD8+ peripheral blood T cells from healthy controls and from alopecia areata patients with either patchy or totalis/universalis disease. Biopsies were taken from tofacitinib-treated patients at baseline and at 4 and 24 weeks of treatment, and a later scalp biopsy was taken in several of the tofacitinib-treated patients. Scalp clonality was compared across normal scalp (n=4), patchy alopecia areata scalp (n=8), and alopecia totalis/universalis scalp (n=8). The RNA source kit depended on sample type: the PAXgene miRNA kit for fixed scalp, the miRNeasy kit for PBMCs, and the RNeasy kit for mouse skin. TCRbeta CDR3 regions were amplified by immunoSEQ multiplex PCR using 35 Vbeta forward and 13 Jbeta reverse primers.

The research as a whole found: TCR sequences shared between patients were less clear than in mice, possibly partly because of HLA diversity in the patient population. Many expanded lesional clones were found to persist in scalp and blood during tofacitinib treatment, and relapse after treatment cessation may be partly explained by this persistence. With tofacitinib, both scalp clonality and the number of expanded CD8+ clones among the top 100 scalp clones went down significantly. Compared with normal scalp, lesional scalp had higher clonality and more expanded CD8+ clones, particularly in alopecia totalis/universalis, a pattern that suggests antigenic drive. Because the treated cohort was small and had only one nonresponder, larger studies are needed to examine links between baseline CD8+ expansion and response. Scalp TCR repertoire analysis is complicated because resident alphabeta T cells in normal human skin are also sequenced, whereas mouse skin is dominated by gammadelta T cells.

Interpreted using the paper, the time point label stands for: 20 to 30 weeks on oral tofacitinib. The treatment or condition label, read with the paper, signifies: oral pan-JAK inhibitor, 5-10 mg twice daily. Peripheral blood and lesional scalp punch biopsies were obtained from patients with alopecia areata. PBMCs were separated by density centrifugation and stained for CD3, CD4 and CD8, after which CD4+ and CD8+ T cells were sorted on a FACSAria. Library construction relied on the immunoSEQ multiplex PCR assay. RNA was extracted from all samples and reverse transcribed into cDNA, which served as template for TCR sequencing. First-strand cDNA was synthesized with SuperScript III using a 2:1 mix of oligo-dT and random hexamers. Amplification bias was assessed with a synthetic immune receptor repertoire, and residual bias was removed computationally. From the authors' description of their analysis: Raw reads were preprocessed to remove errors, and CDR3 was defined according to IMGT conventions as the region from the conserved cysteine to phenylalanine. Clonality was computed by normalizing Shannon entropy by log2 of the number of productive unique TCRs and subtracting the result from 1. Scalp TCRbeta sequences were cross-referenced with sorted blood CD4 and CD8 repertoires so that the CD4 or CD8 identity of scalp clones could be inferred. TCRdb mirrors the immuneACCESS table, restricted to in-frame sequences. Some clones are absent from its copies; in checked studies, under half trace to an unresolved V gene, and the reason for the others is unknown. Clone size and the V and J calls come from that table; the DNA yielded D and trimming. The sample table lists about 200,000 clones, over 45% of them with a count of one. The ten largest clones represent 5% to 6% of the sample.

Note on this clone: The specificity of this receptor is unknown. No quality values exist for individual bases; no much larger clone is one base distant.

CDR1 SGHRS and CDR2 YFSETQ are derived from the germline V gene. The trim is 0 bases for V and 4 bases for J, with a gap of 12 bases between the germline ends. Measured from the cysteine to the phenylalanine, the CDR3 is 15 residues long. The entry retains the CDR3 DNA only, 45 bases that are in frame from base 1. The TCR originated in a human donor with alopecia areata. Material: CD4+ T cells sorted from blood, obtained at week 24, from a patient treated with tofacitinib. The chain was built from TRBV5-1 and TRBJ2-3; the D segment could be TRBD2, given 5 matching bases. The CDR3 loop reads CASSLAFAGADTQYF. The DNA is TGCGCCAGCAGCTTGGCTTTCGCCGGGGCAGATACGCAGTATTTT.